This T cell receptor beta chain was sequenced in a study of T cell responses to AZD1222 COVID-19 vaccine. Germline values: CDR1 MGHRA, CDR2 YSYEKL. V gave up 2 bases and J gave up 4 bases; unmatched junction bases: 5. The CDR3 extends over 15 amino acids. Clones were sequenced by immunoSEQ multiplex PCR, and TCRdb holds only the in-frame ones, with some missing. Found here are 150,000 to 200,000 clones, 90% to 95% of them singletons; the top ten hold roughly 2.5%. This TCR was recovered from an adult in good health. The source material was peripheral blood, sampled on day 0 of AZD1222 vaccination. The rearrangement uses TRBV4-1 and TRBJ1-5; 7 bases line up with TRBD1. CDR3 region: CASSQSGQENQPQHF. The CDR3 bases are TGCGCCAGCAGCCAATCCGGACAGGAAAATCAGCCCCAGCATTTT.